What follows are 27 T cell receptor beta chains derived from one specimen sequenced in a study of cytomegalovirus exposure and HLA in healthy donors. A multiplex PCR was run with 60 Vbeta primers and 13 Jbeta primers. Profiled with immunoSEQ multiplex PCR; TCRdb holds only in-frame clones, not every one. The sample lists under 150,000 clones; roughly 70% were seen once. The sequenced sample was PBMCs. Source of these receptors: a man over 45 in good health and CMV-seropositive.

The chain employs TRBV18 and TRBJ1-5; a weak D match, TRBD1 (6 bases). CDR3 length equals 16 residues. The V end lost 5 bases, the J end lost 2 bases, and 16 bases lay between the germline ends. Germline CDR1 is KGHSH and CDR2 is LQKENI. CDR3 protein: CASSSRQDWGNQPQHF. DNA for the CDR3: TGTGCCAGCTCATCCCGACAGGACTGGGGCAATCAGCCCCAGCATTTT.

As for this clone: An end of the junction differs from the germline gene, which may be a read error. This chain uses TRBV18 with TRBJ1-5; 7 bases match TRBD1. The length of the CDR3 is 15 residues. CDR1 and CDR2 from the germline V gene are KGHSH and LQKENI. The CDR3: CASSPQGYSNQPQHF. As DNA, the CDR3 is TGTGCCAGCTCGCCACAGGGGTATAGCAATCAGCCCCAGCATTTT.

This clone was found once. The rearrangement uses TRBV10-3 and TRBJ2-3; possibly TRBD1 for D (6 bases). V shed 6 bases and J shed 0 bases, with 10 bases lying between them. The germline V gene has CDR1 ENHRY and CDR2 SYGVKD. This CDR3 has 14 amino acids. The CDR3 loop is CAISKGGSTDTQYF. The CDR3, as DNA: TGTGCCATCAGCAAAGGGGGTAGCACAGATACGCAGTATTTT.

This chain links TRBV9 with TRBJ2-2; 9 bases are shared with TRBD2. Germline values: CDR1 SGDLS, CDR2 YYNGEE. Trimming at V came to 4 bases and at J to 5 bases, leaving 15 bases not matched to a gene. This CDR3 contains 18 residues. CDR3 in DNA: TGTGCCAGCAGCCCAGGGATAGCGGGGGAGCCCCATACCGGGGAGCTGTTTTTT. It translates to CASSPGIAGEPHTGELFF.

The J gene is TRBJ2-1, the V gene TRBV7-2; maybe TRBD1 (7 bases). The CDR3 is 15 amino acids. Per germline, CDR1 SGHTA and CDR2 FQGNSA. Between the trimmed V and J ends, which lost 2 bases and 5 bases, there was a span of 13 bases. CDR3 coding DNA: TGTGCCAGCAGCTTAAGGCAGGGGGGAAACAATGAGCAGTTCTTC. Encoded protein: CASSLRQGGNNEQFF.

J is TRBJ1-2 and V is TRBV19, with a weak D call TRBD1 (5 bases). This CDR3 spans 11 amino acids. Deletions cut 11 bases from V and 2 bases from J, with 9 bases between. CDR1 is LNHDA and CDR2 is SQIVND in the germline V gene (reference sequence). The DNA of the CDR3 is TGTGCCGGGGGGAACAACTATGGCTACACCTTC. This gives the protein CAGGNNYGYTF.

V usage is TRBV10-3 and J usage is TRBJ2-7, with D hard to call. This CDR3 is built from 11 residues. Germline V gene lookup returns CDR1 ENHRY and CDR2 SYGVKD. The ends were cut back, 3 bases at V and 6 bases at J, with 6 bases in the middle. The CDR3: CAISEAGEQYF. CDR3 DNA: TGTGCCATCAGTGAAGCAGGCGAGCAGTACTTC.

This clone was detected only a few times. The chain couples TRBV7-9 to TRBJ1-1; TRBD1 agrees at 9 bases. Per germline, CDR1 SEHNR and CDR2 FQNEAQ (reference sequence). The CDR3 covers 16 residues. Trimming cost V 5 bases and J 3 bases; bases outside gene matches: 10. In nucleotides, the CDR3 is TGTGCCAGCAGCCCCTCCTACAGGGGGCGGCACACTGAAGCTTTCTTT. As protein: CASSPSYRGRHTEAFF.

This chain links TRBV2 with TRBJ1-5; 7 positions match TRBD1. V lost 6 bases and J lost 4; bases outside the gene matches: 9. Germline V lookup: CDR1 SNHLY, CDR2 FYNNEI. This CDR3 is 15 amino acids long. The CDR3 DNA follows: TGTGCCAGCAGCTTAACCGGGACAGATAATCAGCCCCAGCATTTT. It yields the protein CASSLTGTDNQPQHF.

There are a few counts of this clone. The genes are TRBV11-3 and TRBJ2-7; D not certain. Looked up from germline, CDR1 is SGHNT and CDR2 is YENEEA. This CDR3 is 14 amino acids long. Trimming took off 5 bases at V and 2 bases at J, with 13 bases between the two ends. CDR3 loop: CASSPALQTYEQYF. The DNA of the CDR3 is TGTGCCAGCAGCCCCGCGCTCCAAACCTACGAGCAGTACTTC.

This clone was recorded a few times. The chain has TRBV5-1 and TRBJ1-6; 9 bases align to TRBD1. J was trimmed by 9 bases and V by 4 bases; bases with no gene match: 8. The CDR3 length is 15 residues. The germline V gene encodes CDR1 SGHRS and CDR2 YFSETQ. DNA of the CDR3: TGCGCCAGCAGCCGGACAGGGGACATTAGTTCACCCCTCCACTTT. Amino acids: CASSRTGDISSPLHF.

The V gene is TRBV29-1, the J gene TRBJ1-3; weak D call: TRBD1 (6 bases). Germline values: CDR1 SQVTM, CDR2 ANQGSEA. The CDR3 has 14 amino acids. Trimming stripped 7 bases from V and 5 bases from J, with 18 bases between. The CDR3 spells CSGIVGAQRNTIYF. CDR3 bases: TGCAGCGGGATTGTGGGGGCTCAGAGAAACACCATATATTTT.

The chain is built from TRBV2 and TRBJ2-1; TRBD1 might be the D (6 bases). Germline CDR1 reads SNHLY; CDR2 reads FYNNEI. The CDR3 has 16 residues. Trimming pared 5 bases from V and 2 bases from J, leaving 16 bases between. In nucleotides, the CDR3 is TGTGCCAGCAGTAAGGGGGTGGCCTTAACCTACAATGAGCAGTTCTTC. Amino acid sequence: CASSKGVALTYNEQFF.

This clone has a handful of counts. V gene TRBV15 combines with J gene TRBJ2-1; 7 bases map to TRBD2. The germline V gene encodes CDR1 LNHNV and CDR2 YYDKDF (reference sequence). V was pared by 0 bases and J by 3 bases, with 2 bases of the junction left unmatched. This CDR3 has 15 residues. The CDR3: CATSREAGDYNEQFF. CDR3 bases: TGTGCCACCAGCAGAGAGGCGGGGGACTACAATGAGCAGTTCTTC.

This chain uses TRBV6-1 with TRBJ2-3; 7 bases line up with TRBD2. Germline assignment: CDR1 MNHNS and CDR2 SASEGT. This CDR3 region has 16 residues. Trimming at V came to 1 base and at J to 0 bases, leaving 4 bases not matched to a gene. The CDR3 nucleotides read TGTGCCAGCAGTGAAGGTGGGGGGGGGAGCACAGATACGCAGTATTTT. Translation gives CASSEGGGGSTDTQYF.

This rearrangement joins TRBV5-4 to TRBJ2-3; 9 nucleotides agree with TRBD2. V was clipped by 6 bases and J by 0 bases; unmatched bases: 2. The length of the CDR3 is 14 residues. The germline V gene has CDR1 SGHNT and CDR2 YYREEE (reference sequence). Here the CDR3 reads CASKSGGSTDTQYF. In nucleotides, the CDR3 is TGTGCCAGCAAGAGCGGGGGGAGCACAGATACGCAGTATTTT.

The rearrangement uses TRBV28 and TRBJ1-2; 7 positions agree with TRBD1. The CDR3 has 12 amino acids. Germline V gene data show CDR1 as MDHEN and CDR2 as SYDVKM. V trimming: 5 bases; J trimming: 8 bases; junction bases outside the gene matches: 5. CDR3 protein: CASSRTGRGYTF. In DNA form, the CDR3 reads TGTGCCAGCAGTAGGACAGGTCGCGGCTACACCTTC.

This clone appeared a single time. The rearrangement joins TRBV7-9 to TRBJ1-5; TRBD1 might be the D (6 bases). V lost 5 bases to trimming and J lost 2 bases, with 10 bases between them. This CDR3 region has 14 residues. Germline CDR1 and CDR2: SEHNR and FQNEAQ (reference sequence). The CDR3: CASSTHRGNQPQHF. The CDR3 region has the DNA TGTGCCAGCAGCACCCACAGGGGCAATCAGCCCCAGCATTTT.

This clone was seen only a few times. This chain links TRBV19 with TRBJ1-1; 10 bases are shared with TRBD1. V lost 7 bases, J lost 3 bases, and 8 bases stayed unmatched. In germline, CDR1 is LNHDA, CDR2 SQIVND (reference sequence). This CDR3 spans 15 amino acids. The CDR3, as DNA: TGTGCCAGTACCCCCCGGGACAGGGGCGACACTGAAGCTTTCTTT. Translating gives CASTPRDRGDTEAFF.

A single count supports this clone. The chain is built from TRBV7-8 and TRBJ2-7; D is ambiguous. Germline V lookup: CDR1 SGHVS, CDR2 FQNEAQ. The CDR3 contains 13 residues. V was cut by 1 base and J by 3 bases, with 7 bases left in between. In DNA, the CDR3 is TGTGCCAGCAGCTTAGACTCGAACTACGAGCAGTACTTC. It translates to CASSLDSNYEQYF.

This clone was counted a few times. The genes are TRBV7-9 and TRBJ2-1; the match to TRBD2 covers 12 bases. This CDR3 has 15 amino acids. Trimming took 5 bases from V and 9 from J; bases not matched to a gene: 8. CDR1 is SEHNR, CDR2 FQNEAQ, per germline (reference sequence). The CDR3 is CASSPGLTSGGEQFF. The CDR3 DNA follows: TGTGCCAGCAGCCCCGGTTTGACTAGCGGGGGTGAGCAGTTCTTC. Complete variable domain (other parts from reference TRBV7-9 and TRBJ2-1): DTGVSQNPRHKITKRGQNVTFRCDPISEHNRLYWYRQTLGQGPEFLTYFQNEAQLEKSRLLSDRFSAERPKGSFSTLEIQRTEQGDSAMYLCASSPGLTSGGEQFFGPGTRLTVL.

The J gene is TRBJ1-1, the V gene TRBV18; no reliable D call. Germline CDR1 and CDR2: KGHSH and LQKENI. This CDR3 region has 15 residues. The V end lost 2 bases, the J end lost 0 bases, and 10 bases lay between the germline ends. The CDR3 DNA follows: TGTGCCAGCTCACCATTAGCAGATCTGAACACTGAAGCTTTCTTT. Translation: CASSPLADLNTEAFF.

The chain employs TRBV7-2 and TRBJ1-2; 10 nucleotides line up with TRBD1. CDR1 is SGHTA and CDR2 is FQGNSA in the germline V gene. This CDR3 has 15 amino acids. The V gene end was trimmed by 5 bases and the J gene end by 4 bases; junction bases not matched to a gene: 7. The CDR3 DNA follows: TGTGCCAGCAGCAGGGGGGACAGGGGAGGCTATGGCTACACCTTC. This sequence encodes CASSRGDRGGYGYTF. The full variable domain, with the rest looked up from reference TRBV7-2 and TRBJ1-2, is GAGVSQSPSNKVTEKGKDVELRCDPISGHTALYWYRQSLGQGLEFLIYFQGNSAPDKSGLPSDRFSAERTGGSVSTLTIQRTQQEDSAVYLCASSRGDRGGYGYTFGSGTRLTVV.

The table lists this clone with a few counts. The chain is built from TRBV10-3 and TRBJ2-5; 10 bases are shared with TRBD2. The V segment lost 3 bases and the J segment 7 bases; nucleotides outside the gene matches: 2. Germline loops: CDR1 ENHRY, CDR2 SYGVKD. This CDR3 region has 13 residues. This CDR3 is CAISESSGRTQYF. Written as DNA, the CDR3 is TGTGCCATCAGTGAATCTAGCGGGAGGACCCAGTACTTC.

V gene TRBV5-1 combines with J gene TRBJ2-1, with 9 bases identical to TRBD2. Trimming cost V 1 base and J 3 bases; bases outside gene matches: 14. The germline V gene has CDR1 SGHRS and CDR2 YFSETQ. The CDR3 is 19 amino acids. The DNA of the CDR3 is TGCGCCAGCAGCTTGCCCTCCGGGGTAGCGGGGGAGTTCTACAATGAGCAGTTCTTC. Its protein is CASSLPSGVAGEFYNEQFF.

This clone was picked up one time. The chain links TRBV19 to TRBJ2-5; D perhaps matches TRBD2 (7 bases). CDR1 and CDR2 from the germline V gene are LNHDA and SQIVND (reference sequence). The CDR3 spans 13 residues. Trimming left V 8 bases short and J 5 bases short, with 15 bases between. The CDR3 DNA follows: TGTGCCAGTGCTAGGGGGGGGGCTGAGACCCAGTACTTC. This gives the protein CASARGGAETQYF.

The chain employs TRBV6-1 and TRBJ1-5; 7 nucleotides match TRBD1. The V segment lost 5 bases and the J segment 3 bases; nucleotides outside the gene matches: 4. The CDR3 spans 14 residues. CDR1 is MNHNS and CDR2 is SASEGT in the germline V gene. For the CDR3, the DNA is TGTGCCAGCAGTAGGGGACAGCTCAATCAGCCCCAGCATTTT. The encoded protein is CASSRGQLNQPQHF.